Detailed here is one TCR beta chain. J gave up 3 bases and V 5 bases, and 5 bases lay outside the gene matches. Germline CDR1 and CDR2: LNHDA and SQIVND (reference sequence). The CDR3 spans 14 residues. The data stem from a study of shared clonotypes between healthy human individuals. Sequencing used immunoSEQ multiplex PCR; TCRdb keeps in-frame clones, though not all of them. The data hold over 2 million clones, with over 85% observed a single time. Donors comprised only Caucasian adults living in Nashville, Tennessee. This TCR came from a man aged 18 to 30 in good health. Sequences were obtained from naive CD4+ T cells sorted from blood. As to subset: CD45RA+ positively selected. The chain joins TRBV19 to TRBJ2-3, with 7 bases matching TRBD1. CDR3 loop: CASSPGQKTDTQYF. The CDR3 DNA sequence: TGTGCCAGTAGTCCGGGACAGAAAACAGATACGCAGTATTTT.